This entry lists 22 T cell receptor beta chains sequenced from one sample in a study of T cell responses to AZD1222 COVID-19 vaccine. Only in-frame clones appear in the TCRdb table, and some are missing; sequencing was by immunoSEQ multiplex PCR. The table shows 60,000 to 90,000 clones, with 60% to 85% occurring only once. The sequenced sample was peripheral blood, obtained 28 days after the second dose of the MenACWY control vaccine. These receptors were obtained from an adult who received the MenACWY meningococcal vaccine as a control.

Note on this clone: Other DNA sequences in this sample translate to the same CDR3. The chain has TRBV5-1 and TRBJ1-2, with TRBD1 matching over 12 bases. The V gene end was trimmed by 0 bases and the J gene end by 8 bases; junction bases not matched to a gene: 2. CDR1 SGHRS and CDR2 YFSETQ come from the germline V gene. CDR3 size: 14 residues. The CDR3 DNA reads as TGCGCCAGCAGCTTGGCCGGGACAGGGGGCGGCTACACCTTC. Its protein product is CASSLAGTGGGYTF.

This chain links TRBV29-1 with TRBJ1-1; D is possibly TRBD1 (6 bases). Trimming stripped 5 bases from V and 4 bases from J, with 20 bases between. The CDR3 runs to 15 residues. Germline CDR1 reads SQVTM; CDR2 reads ANQGSEA. The DNA of the CDR3 is TGCAGCGTTATGGGTCTACCAGGGGATGGCACTGAAGCTTTCTTT. Translation: CSVMGLPGDGTEAFF. The full variable domain, its missing parts supplied by reference TRBV29-1 and TRBJ1-1, is SAVISQKPSRDICQRGTSLTIQCQVDSQVTMMFWYRQQPGQSLTLIATANQGSEATYESGFVIDKFPISRPNLTFSTLTVSNMSPEDSSIYLCSVMGLPGDGTEAFFGQGTRLTVV.

This clone was recorded only once. The chain has TRBV28 and TRBJ1-6; D gene ambiguous. Germline CDR1 is MDHEN and CDR2 is SYDVKM. V shed 10 bases and J shed 1 base, with 14 bases lying between them. CDR3 length equals 15 residues. The CDR3 DNA sequence: TGTGCCACCCTCGGGCGTGGATCCTATAATTCACCCCTCCACTTT. It codes for CATLGRGSYNSPLHF.

This chain joins TRBV19 and TRBJ2-2, with TRBD1 identical over 8 bases. J lost 8 bases, V lost 5 bases, and 1 base had no gene match. There are 12 residues in the CDR3. Germline V gene sequence: CDR1 LNHDA, CDR2 SQIVND (reference sequence). Written as DNA, the CDR3 is TGTGCCAGTAGTCACAGGGGGGGGGAGCTGTTTTTT. It yields the protein CASSHRGGELFF.

This clone was seen a few times. The CDR3 protein is CASSLDNLGTGGGYTF. The CDR3, as DNA: TGTGCCAGCAGCTTAGATAATTTGGGGACTGGGGGTGGCTACACCTTC. This sequence joins TRBV11-2 and TRBJ1-2, with D possibly matching TRBD1 (5 bases). The CDR3 consists of 16 residues. Germline CDR1 and CDR2: SGHAT and FQNNGV. V was pared by 0 bases and J by 7 bases, with 18 bases between.

This rearrangement joins TRBV15 to TRBJ1-3; D is ambiguous. Germline V gene sequence: CDR1 LNHNV, CDR2 YYDKDF (reference sequence). V lost 5 bases to trimming and J lost 1 base, with 9 bases between them. This CDR3 contains 14 residues. The CDR3 reads CATSPVGSGNTIYF. The CDR3, as DNA: TGTGCCACCAGCCCTGTAGGTTCTGGAAACACCATATATTTT.

The gene calls are TRBV5-1 and TRBJ1-1; D remains unclear. The CDR3 contains 14 residues. Trimming removed 1 base at V and 3 bases at J, with 10 bases between. CDR1 is SGHRS and CDR2 is YFSETQ in the germline V gene. The CDR3 DNA is TGCGCCAGCAGCTTGCGGGTGAGGGACACTGAAGCTTTCTTT. This codes for CASSLRVRDTEAFF.

The chain employs TRBV14 and TRBJ2-1; either TRBD1 or TRBD2 may supply D (5 bases each). Germline loops: CDR1 SGHDN, CDR2 FVKESK. With 2 bases removed from V and 10 bases from J, the gap between germline ends came to 18 bases. The CDR3 loop spans 15 amino acids. The CDR3 DNA reads TGTGCCAGCAGCCAACAGAGGGGAACGGGGCTCGAGCAGTTCTTC. This translates into CASSQQRGTGLEQFF.

This chain joins TRBV29-1 and TRBJ1-2; unclear D gene. Germline CDR1 reads SQVTM; CDR2 reads ANQGSEA. V lost 2 bases and J lost 4, with 11 bases in between. This CDR3 has 13 residues. In DNA form, the CDR3 reads TGCAGCGTTGAATCGGCAGACCCCTATGGCTACACCTTC. This sequence encodes CSVESADPYGYTF.

The chain couples TRBV7-8 to TRBJ2-1, with 10 positions matching TRBD1. The CDR3 covers 16 residues. CDR1 and CDR2 (germline): SGHVS, FQNEAQ. Trimming at V came to 3 bases and at J to 3 bases, leaving 5 bases not matched to a gene. The chain's CDR3 is CASSFTGQGVYNEQFF. CDR3 DNA sequence: TGTGCCAGCAGCTTCACCGGACAGGGGGTCTACAATGAGCAGTTCTTC.

The chain recombines TRBV5-1 with TRBJ1-1; D unclear. Looked up from germline, CDR1 is SGHRS and CDR2 is YFSETQ. The CDR3 has 14 amino acids. Trimming left V 5 bases short and J 1 base short, with 12 bases between. DNA for the CDR3: TGCGCCAGCAGGGAGGCACTGCCGAACACTGAAGCTTTCTTT. This gives the protein CASREALPNTEAFF.

V usage is TRBV6-5 and J usage is TRBJ2-7; possible D gene TRBD1, 6 bases. There are 11 residues in the CDR3. CDR1 and CDR2 from the germline V gene are MNHEY and SVGAGI. The V gene lost 6 bases and the J gene lost 5 bases, with 8 bases spanning the gap. The CDR3 DNA sequence: TGTGCCAGCAGCTACAGGGACGAGCAGTACTTC. Protein product: CASSYRDEQYF.

The V and J genes are TRBV5-4 and TRBJ2-3; D unclear. There are 14 residues in the CDR3. Germline values: CDR1 SGHNT, CDR2 YYREEE (reference sequence). V lost 2 bases and J 6 bases, leaving 13 bases between the germline ends. The CDR3 DNA reads TGTGCCAGCAGCTTCGGGCATACCACGGATACGCAGTATTTT. Amino acids: CASSFGHTTDTQYF.

The chain carries TRBV6-5 and TRBJ1-2; D remains ambiguous. The germline V and J ends were trimmed by 7 bases and 5 bases, with 11 bases remaining between them. Per the germline V gene, CDR1 is MNHEY and CDR2 is SVGAGI. The length of the CDR3 is 12 residues. CDR3 protein: CASTEGQYGYTF. In DNA form, the CDR3 reads TGTGCCAGCACCGAAGGGCAGTATGGCTACACCTTC.

The CDR3 loop reads CASSLDGTTNEKLFF. In DNA form, the CDR3 reads TGCGCCAGCAGCTTGGATGGGACAACTAATGAAAAACTGTTTTTT. This chain joins TRBV5-1 and TRBJ1-4, with D hard to call. Trimming stripped 0 bases from V and 0 bases from J, with 6 bases between. Germline CDR1 is SGHRS and CDR2 is YFSETQ. This CDR3 has 15 residues.

This rearrangement joins TRBV29-1 to TRBJ2-7; TRBD2 matches at 10 bases. CDR3 length equals 15 residues. Germline V gene lookup returns CDR1 SQVTM and CDR2 ANQGSEA. Trimming took 4 bases from V and 5 from J; bases not matched to a gene: 11. CDR3 sequence reads: CSVAPLAGDKDEQYF. The CDR3 nucleotides read TGCAGCGTTGCCCCGCTAGCGGGAGATAAAGACGAGCAGTACTTC.

This clone was picked up one time. V is TRBV28 and J is TRBJ2-3; 8 bases match TRBD1. Germline V gene sequence: CDR1 MDHEN, CDR2 SYDVKM. The J segment lost 6 bases and the V segment lost 4 bases, leaving 6 bases of the junction unmatched. The CDR3 sequence is 14 residues long. For the CDR3, the DNA is TGTGCCAGCAGTTGGTCAGGGGGCGCCGATACGCAGTATTTT. This encodes CASSWSGGADTQYF.

This sequence joins TRBV6-4 and TRBJ1-1; tentatively, D is TRBD1 (6 bases). The CDR3 contains 14 residues. Germline V gene data show CDR1 as MRHNA and CDR2 as SNTAGT. Trimming took 8 bases from V and 7 from J, leaving 20 bases between them. CDR3 DNA sequence: TGTGCCAGCGTCGGACAGTTAAGGGGAAATGAAGCTTTCTTT. Residues: CASVGQLRGNEAFF.

In regard to this clone: A read error may account for a junction end that differs from germline. The chain is built from TRBV5-1 and TRBJ1-3; D gene uncertain. This CDR3 spans 16 amino acids. Germline CDR1 reads SGHRS; CDR2 reads YFSETQ. The CDR3 loop reads CANSPDNQSSGNTIYF. For the CDR3, the DNA is TGCGCCAACAGCCCCGACAATCAGAGCTCTGGAAACACCATATATTTT.

The chain employs TRBV9 and TRBJ2-7; D is possibly TRBD1 (5 bases). Germline assignment: CDR1 SGDLS and CDR2 YYNGEE. The V end lost 4 bases, the J end lost 1 base, and 12 bases lay between the germline ends. This CDR3 spans 14 amino acids. The CDR3 sequence is CASSLGASSYEQYF. The DNA for the CDR3 is TGTGCCAGCAGCCTAGGGGCGTCTTCCTACGAGCAGTACTTC. The full variable domain, its missing parts supplied by reference TRBV9 and TRBJ2-7, is DSGVTQTPKHLITATGQRVTLRCSPRSGDLSVYWYQQSLDQGLQFLIQYYNGEERAKGNILERFSAQQFPDLHSELNLSSLELGDSALYFCASSLGASSYEQYFGPGTRLTVT.

The chain carries TRBV5-1 and TRBJ2-4; D might be TRBD2 (5 bases). Germline V gene sequence: CDR1 SGHRS, CDR2 YFSETQ. Trimming took off 0 bases at V and 3 bases at J, with 10 bases between the two ends. The CDR3 loop spans 15 amino acids. CDR3 DNA sequence: TGCGCCAGCAGCTTGGCCGGGGTATTCAAAAACATTCAGTACTTC. It yields the protein CASSLAGVFKNIQYF. Drawing the rest from reference TRBV5-1 and TRBJ2-4, the complete variable domain is KAGVTQTPRYLIKTRGQQVTLSCSPISGHRSVSWYQQTPGQGLQFLFEYFSETQRNKGNFPGRFSGRQFSNSRSEMNVSTLELGDSALYLCASSLAGVFKNIQYFGAGTRLSVL.

The chain combines TRBV27 with TRBJ2-5; D is unresolved. Deletions cut 6 bases from V and 0 bases from J, with 8 bases between. CDR1 is MNHEY, CDR2 SMNVEV, per germline (reference sequence). The CDR3 contains 13 residues. CDR3 DNA: TGTGCCAGCAGAACTCACCACCAAGAGACCCAGTACTTC. It is translated as CASRTHHQETQYF.